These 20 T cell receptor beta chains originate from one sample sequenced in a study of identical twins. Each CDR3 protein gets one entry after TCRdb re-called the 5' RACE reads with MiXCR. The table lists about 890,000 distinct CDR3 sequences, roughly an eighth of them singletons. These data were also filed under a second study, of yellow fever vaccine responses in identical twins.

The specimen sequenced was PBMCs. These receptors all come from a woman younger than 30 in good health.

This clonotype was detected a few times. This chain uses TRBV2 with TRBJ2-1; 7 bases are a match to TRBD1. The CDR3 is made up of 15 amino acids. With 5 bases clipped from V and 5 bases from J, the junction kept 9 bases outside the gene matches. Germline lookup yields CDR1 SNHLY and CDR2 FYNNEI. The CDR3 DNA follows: TGTGCCAGCAGTTTGACGGGACAGACCAACAATGAGCAGTTCTTC. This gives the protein CASSLTGQTNNEQFF.

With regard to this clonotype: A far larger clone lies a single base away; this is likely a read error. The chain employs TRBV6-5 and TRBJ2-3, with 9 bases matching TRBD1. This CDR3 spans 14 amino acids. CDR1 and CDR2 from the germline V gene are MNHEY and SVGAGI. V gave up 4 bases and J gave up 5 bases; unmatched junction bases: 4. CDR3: CASSLTGGIDTQYF. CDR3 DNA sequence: TGTGCCAGCAGTTTAACAGGGGGCATAGATACGCAGTATTTT.

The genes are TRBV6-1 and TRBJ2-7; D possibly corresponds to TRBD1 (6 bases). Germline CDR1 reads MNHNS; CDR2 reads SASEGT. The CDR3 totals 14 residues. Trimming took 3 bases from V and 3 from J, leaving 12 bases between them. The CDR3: CASSDLTGYYEQYF. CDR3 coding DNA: TGTGCCAGCAGTGACCTTACAGGGTACTACGAGCAGTACTTC.

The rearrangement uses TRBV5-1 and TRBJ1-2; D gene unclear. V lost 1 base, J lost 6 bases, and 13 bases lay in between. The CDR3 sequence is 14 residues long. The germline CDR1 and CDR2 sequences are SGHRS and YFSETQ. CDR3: CASSLSIGVDGYTF. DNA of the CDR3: TGCGCCAGCAGCTTGTCAATCGGGGTCGATGGCTACACCTTC.

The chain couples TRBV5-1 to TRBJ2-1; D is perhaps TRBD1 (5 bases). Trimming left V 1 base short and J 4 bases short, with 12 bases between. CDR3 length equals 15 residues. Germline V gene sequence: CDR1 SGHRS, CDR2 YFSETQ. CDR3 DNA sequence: TGCGCCAGCAGCTTGAGGGGTGAAGAATACAATGAGCAGTTCTTC. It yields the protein CASSLRGEEYNEQFF.

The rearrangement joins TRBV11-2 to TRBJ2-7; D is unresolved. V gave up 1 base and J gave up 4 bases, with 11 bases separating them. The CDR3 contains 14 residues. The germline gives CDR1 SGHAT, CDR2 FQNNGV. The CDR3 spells CASSLGSFGYEQYV. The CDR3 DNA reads TGTGCCAGCAGCTTAGGGAGCTTCGGGTACGAGCAGTACGTC.

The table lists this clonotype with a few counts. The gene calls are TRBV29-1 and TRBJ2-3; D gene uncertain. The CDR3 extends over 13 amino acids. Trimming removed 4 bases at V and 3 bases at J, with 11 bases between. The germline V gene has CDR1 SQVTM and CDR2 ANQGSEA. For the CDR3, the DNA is TGCAGCGTTGTGGATCAGGTAACAGATACGCAGTATTTT. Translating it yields CSVVDQVTDTQYF.

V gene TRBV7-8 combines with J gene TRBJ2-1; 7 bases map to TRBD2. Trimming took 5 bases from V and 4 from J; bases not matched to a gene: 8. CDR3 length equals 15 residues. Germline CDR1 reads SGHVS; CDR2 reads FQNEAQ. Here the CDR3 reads CASSERDPLYNEQFF. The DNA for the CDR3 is TGTGCCAGCAGCGAGCGGGACCCTCTTTACAATGAGCAGTTCTTC.

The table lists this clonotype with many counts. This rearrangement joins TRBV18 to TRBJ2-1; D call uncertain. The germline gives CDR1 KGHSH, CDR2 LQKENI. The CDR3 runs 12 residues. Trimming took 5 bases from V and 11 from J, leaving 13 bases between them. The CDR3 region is CASSSQTEKQFF. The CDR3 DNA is TGTGCCAGCTCATCGCAGACCGAAAAGCAGTTCTTC.

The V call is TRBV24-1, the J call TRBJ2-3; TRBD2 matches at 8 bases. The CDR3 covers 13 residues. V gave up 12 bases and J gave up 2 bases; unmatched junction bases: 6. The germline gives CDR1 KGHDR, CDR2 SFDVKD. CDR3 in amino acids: CASQRGPTDTQYF. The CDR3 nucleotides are TGTGCCTCCCAGCGGGGGCCCACAGATACGCAGTATTTT.

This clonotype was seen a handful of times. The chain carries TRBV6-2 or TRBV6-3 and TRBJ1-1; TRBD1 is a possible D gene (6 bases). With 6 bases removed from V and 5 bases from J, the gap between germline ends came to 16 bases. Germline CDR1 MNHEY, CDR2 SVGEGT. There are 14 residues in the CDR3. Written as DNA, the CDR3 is TGTGCCAGCAGCGTAACAGGGAGAGATACTGAAGCTTTCTTT. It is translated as CASSVTGRDTEAFF.

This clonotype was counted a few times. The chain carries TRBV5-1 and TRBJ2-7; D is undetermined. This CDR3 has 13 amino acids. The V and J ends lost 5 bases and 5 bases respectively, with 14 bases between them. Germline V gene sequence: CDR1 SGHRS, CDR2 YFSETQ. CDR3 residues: CASRARSGDEQYF. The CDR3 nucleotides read TGCGCCAGCAGGGCCCGCTCTGGGGACGAGCAGTACTTC. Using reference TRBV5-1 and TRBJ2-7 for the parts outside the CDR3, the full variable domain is KAGVTQTPRYLIKTRGQQVTLSCSPISGHRSVSWYQQTPGQGLQFLFEYFSETQRNKGNFPGRFSGRQFSNSRSEMNVSTLELGDSALYLCASRARSGDEQYFGPGTRLTVT.

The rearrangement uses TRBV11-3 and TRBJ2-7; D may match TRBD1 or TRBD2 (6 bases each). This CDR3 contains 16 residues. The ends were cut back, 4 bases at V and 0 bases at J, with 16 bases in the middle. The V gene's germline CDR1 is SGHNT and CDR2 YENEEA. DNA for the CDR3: TGTGCCAGCAGCTCAAGAGGGGGGACAAACTCCTACGAGCAGTACTTC. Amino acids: CASSSRGGTNSYEQYF. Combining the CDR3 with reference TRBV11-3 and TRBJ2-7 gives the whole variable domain EAGVVQSPRYKIIEKKQPVAFWCNPISGHNTLYWYLQNLGQGPELLIRYENEEAVDDSQLPKDRFSAERLKGVDSTLKIQPAELGDSAVYLCASSSRGGTNSYEQYFGPGTRLTVT.

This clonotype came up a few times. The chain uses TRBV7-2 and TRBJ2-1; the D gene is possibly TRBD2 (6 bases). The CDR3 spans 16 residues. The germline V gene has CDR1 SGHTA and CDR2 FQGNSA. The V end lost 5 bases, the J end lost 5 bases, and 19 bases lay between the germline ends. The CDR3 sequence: CASSTPERVWDNEQFF. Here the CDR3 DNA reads TGTGCCAGCAGCACACCCGAGCGGGTCTGGGACAATGAGCAGTTCTTC.

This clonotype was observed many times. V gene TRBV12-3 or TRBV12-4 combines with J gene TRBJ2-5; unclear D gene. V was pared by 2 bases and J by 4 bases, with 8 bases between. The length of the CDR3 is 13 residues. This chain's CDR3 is CASSLSVIETQYF. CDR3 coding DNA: TGTGCCAGCAGTTTAAGTGTTATAGAGACCCAGTACTTC.

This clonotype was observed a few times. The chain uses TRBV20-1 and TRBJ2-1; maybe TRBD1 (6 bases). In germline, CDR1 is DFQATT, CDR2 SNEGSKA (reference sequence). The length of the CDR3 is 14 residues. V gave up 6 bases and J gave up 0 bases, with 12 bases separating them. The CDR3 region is CSARTELSYNEQFF. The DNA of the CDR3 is TGCAGTGCCAGGACAGAGCTCTCCTACAATGAGCAGTTCTTC.

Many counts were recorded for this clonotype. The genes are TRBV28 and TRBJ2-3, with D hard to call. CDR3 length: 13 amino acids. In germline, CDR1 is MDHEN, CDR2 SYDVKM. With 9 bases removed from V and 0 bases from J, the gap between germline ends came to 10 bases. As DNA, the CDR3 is TGTGCCAGTGGCACCTTCAGCACAGATACGCAGTATTTT. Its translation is CASGTFSTDTQYF.

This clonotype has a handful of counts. In nucleotides, the CDR3 is TGTGCCAGCAGCTTAACGAAGGCGGGGGTTGGGGAGCTGTTTTTT. Amino acid sequence: CASSLTKAGVGELFF. The rearrangement joins TRBV7-3 to TRBJ2-2; 7 bases fit TRBD2. Germline V lookup: CDR1 SGHTA, CDR2 FQGTGA. This CDR3 is 15 amino acids long. The V and J ends lost 0 bases and 8 bases, in that order; junction bases with no gene match: 6.

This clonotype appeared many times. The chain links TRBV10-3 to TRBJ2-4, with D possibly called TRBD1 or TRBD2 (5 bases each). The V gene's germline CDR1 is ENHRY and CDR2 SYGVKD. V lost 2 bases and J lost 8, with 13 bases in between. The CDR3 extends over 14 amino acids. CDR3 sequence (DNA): TGTGCCATCAGTGAGATCGGGGCTGCGCACATTCAGTACTTC. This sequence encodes CAISEIGAAHIQYF.

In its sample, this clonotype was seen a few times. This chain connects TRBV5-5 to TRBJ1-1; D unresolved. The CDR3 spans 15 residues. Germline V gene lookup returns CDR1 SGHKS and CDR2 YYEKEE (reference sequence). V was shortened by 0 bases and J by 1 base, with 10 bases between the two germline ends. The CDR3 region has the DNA TGTGCCAGCAGCTTGGCCTTGACATCGAACACTGAAGCTTTCTTT. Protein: CASSLALTSNTEAFF.